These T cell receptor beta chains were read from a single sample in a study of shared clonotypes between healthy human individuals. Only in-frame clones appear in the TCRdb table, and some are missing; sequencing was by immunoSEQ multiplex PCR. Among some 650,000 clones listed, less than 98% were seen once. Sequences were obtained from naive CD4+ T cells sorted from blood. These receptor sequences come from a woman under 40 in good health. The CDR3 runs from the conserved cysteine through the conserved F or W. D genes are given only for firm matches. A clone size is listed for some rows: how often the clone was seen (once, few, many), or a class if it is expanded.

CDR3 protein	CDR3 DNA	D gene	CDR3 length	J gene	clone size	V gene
CASSLDTNTGELFF	TGCGCCAGCAGCTTGGACACGAACACCGGGGAGCTGTTTTTT	-	14	TRBJ2-2	-	TRBV5-1
CASSSRQGSYNEQFF	TGTGCCAGCTCAAGTCGACAGGGATCCTACAATGAGCAGTTCTTC	TRBD1	15	TRBJ2-1	-	TRBV18
CASNDRRNYGYTF	TGTGCCAGCAACGACAGGCGTAACTATGGCTACACCTTC	-	13	TRBJ1-2	-	TRBV19
CAWSDGTVVQETQYF	TGTGCCTGGAGCGATGGGACAGTAGTTCAAGAGACCCAGTACTTC	TRBD1	15	TRBJ2-5	-	TRBV30
CASRVGGPTNTGELFF	TGTGCCAGCAGGGTAGGGGGGCCGACGAACACCGGGGAGCTGTTTTTT	-	16	TRBJ2-2	-	TRBV7-2
CASSLVFGDTQYF	TGTGCCAGCAGCTTAGTTTTTGGAGATACGCAGTATTTT	-	13	TRBJ2-3	-	TRBV7-2
CASRVAVTDTQYF	TGTGCCAGCAGGGTAGCGGTCACAGATACGCAGTATTTT	-	13	TRBJ2-3	-	TRBV6-5
CASSLSGTPYEQYF	TGTGCCAGCAGCTTGAGCGGGACTCCCTACGAGCAGTACTTC	TRBD2	14	TRBJ2-7	-	TRBV7-8
CASSQWASPDTQYF	TGTGCCAGCAGCCAATGGGCGAGCCCAGATACGCAGTATTTT	-	14	TRBJ2-3	-	TRBV16
CASSGGLASTDTQYF	TGTGCCAGTAGTGGGGGACTAGCGAGCACAGATACGCAGTATTTT	TRBD2	15	TRBJ2-3	-	TRBV19
CASSSEGLAGGELFF	TGCGCCAGCAGCTCTGAGGGGCTAGCGGGCGGGGAGCTGTTTTTT	TRBD2	15	TRBJ2-2	once	TRBV5-1
CASNGQWNTEAFF	TGTGCCAGCAACGGACAGTGGAACACTGAAGCTTTCTTT	-	13	TRBJ1-1	-	TRBV6-5
CASTTTLSNQPQHF	TGTGCCAGCACCACGACACTTAGCAATCAGCCCCAGCATTTT	-	14	TRBJ1-5	-	TRBV28
CASRAGRVGELFF	TGTGCCAGCCGGGCGGGACGGGTCGGGGAGCTGTTTTTT	-	13	TRBJ2-2	-	TRBV9
CASSPTSSHAEEQYF	TGTGCCAGTAGTCCAACTAGCTCACACGCGGAAGAGCAGTACTTC	-	15	TRBJ2-7	-	TRBV19
CASSLAVGGLETQYF	TGCGCCAGCAGCTTGGCTGTAGGGGGTTTAGAGACCCAGTACTTC	-	15	TRBJ2-5	-	TRBV5-1
CASGRIAGDPGTGELFF	TGTGCCAGCGGTCGGATAGCGGGAGATCCGGGCACCGGGGAGCTGTTTTTT	TRBD2	17	TRBJ2-2	once	TRBV6-7
CASTTGNQPQHF	TGTGCCAGCACTACAGGCAATCAGCCCCAGCATTTT	-	12	TRBJ1-5	few	TRBV28
CASSESGRTDTQYF	TGCGCCAGCAGCGAGAGCGGCCGCACAGATACGCAGTATTTT	-	14	TRBJ2-3	-	TRBV5-1
CASSLEEGTQYF	TGCGCCAGCAGCTTGGAAGAAGGGACCCAGTACTTC	-	12	TRBJ2-5	-	TRBV5-1
CASSATLGVEAPDTQYF	TGTGCCAGTAGTGCTACGCTTGGGGTGGAGGCCCCAGATACGCAGTATTTT	-	17	TRBJ2-3	-	TRBV19
CASSRTSGTQYF	TGTGCCAGCAGTCGGACTAGCGGAACGCAGTATTTT	TRBD2	12	TRBJ2-3	-	TRBV6-5
CASSLLDRGQSYGYTF	TGTGCCAGCAGTTTATTGGACAGGGGGCAGTCCTATGGCTACACCTTC	TRBD1	16	TRBJ1-2	-	TRBV27
CASSTSGTYNEQFF	-	-	14	TRBJ2-1	once	TRBV27
CASSPGTSGTYEQYF	TGTGCCAGCAGTCCTGGGACTAGCGGGACCTACGAGCAGTACTTC	TRBD2	15	TRBJ2-7	-	TRBV28
CAWSRGINEQFF	TGTGCCTGGAGTAGGGGGATCAATGAGCAGTTCTTC	-	12	TRBJ2-1	-	TRBV30
CASSKDRVSSYEQYF	TGTGCCAGCAGCAAGGACAGGGTAAGCTCCTACGAGCAGTACTTC	TRBD1	15	TRBJ2-7	-	TRBV7-8
CATSRDRLAETYEQYF	TGTGCCACCAGCAGAGATCGACTAGCGGAAACCTACGAGCAGTACTTC	TRBD2	16	TRBJ2-7	-	TRBV15
CATSGAQGDTQYF	TGTGCCACCAGTGGGGCGCAGGGAGATACGCAGTATTTT	-	13	TRBJ2-3	-	TRBV28
CASSLEATVNTQYF	TGTGCCAGCAGCTTAGAAGCCACCGTGAATACGCAGTATTTT	-	14	TRBJ2-3	once	TRBV11-2
CASSYRQTGNTIYF	TGTGCCAGCAGTTACAGGCAGACTGGAAACACCATATATTTT	-	14	TRBJ1-3	-	TRBV6-5
CASSLVGTEAFF	TGTGCCAGCAGCTTAGTGGGCACTGAAGCTTTCTTT	-	12	TRBJ1-1	-	TRBV13
CASTDRGNSGNTIYF	TGTGCCAGCACGGACAGGGGAAACTCTGGAAACACCATATATTTT	TRBD1	15	TRBJ1-3	-	TRBV28
CASRQSTNYGYTF	TGTGCCAGTAGACAGTCTACTAACTATGGCTACACCTTC	-	13	TRBJ1-2	once	TRBV19
CASSSRGQEETQYF	TGTGCCAGCAGTAGCAGGGGGCAGGAAGAGACCCAGTACTTC	TRBD1	14	TRBJ2-5	-	TRBV28
CSVEVGGLQETQYF	TGCAGCGTTGAAGTGGGGGGACTGCAAGAGACCCAGTACTTC	-	14	TRBJ2-5	-	TRBV29-1
CASRPETSGNYNEQFF	TGTGCCAGCAGACCCGAGACTAGCGGGAACTACAATGAGCAGTTCTTC	TRBD2	16	TRBJ2-1	-	TRBV27
CASSDLYGYTF	TGTGCCAGCAGTGACCTCTATGGCTACACCTTC	-	11	TRBJ1-2	-	TRBV2
CASSPGSGKETQYF	TGTGCCAGCTCACCAGGGAGTGGGAAAGAGACCCAGTACTTC	-	14	TRBJ2-5	-	TRBV18
CSASPSDTQYF	TGCAGTGCTAGCCCCTCAGATACGCAGTATTTT	-	11	TRBJ2-3	once	TRBV20-1
CASSFLMGDTEAFF	TGTGCCAGCAGCTTTTTAATGGGGGACACTGAAGCTTTCTTT	-	14	TRBJ1-1	once	TRBV5-4
CASSLSPRLAGEQYF	TGTGCCAGCAGTTTATCCCCAAGACTAGCGGGGGAGCAGTACTTC	TRBD2	15	TRBJ2-7	-	TRBV28
CASSPRRIATNEKLFF	TGTGCCAGCAGCCCAAGACGGATTGCAACTAATGAAAAACTGTTTTTT	-	16	TRBJ1-4	-	TRBV7-6
CASSYSLTRHEQYF	TGTGCCAGCAGTTACTCGTTGACCCGCCACGAGCAGTACTTC	-	14	TRBJ2-7	-	TRBV6-5
CASSLRTGAGNTIYF	TGTGCCAGCAGCTTGAGGACAGGGGCTGGAAACACCATATATTTT	TRBD1	15	TRBJ1-3	-	TRBV7-8
CRVWARETQYF	TGCAGAGTTTGGGCCAGAGAGACCCAGTACTTC	-	11	TRBJ2-5	once	TRBV20-1
CASSLDQGSRETQYF	TGTGCCAGCAGCTTAGATCAGGGGTCGAGAGAGACCCAGTACTTC	-	15	TRBJ2-5	-	TRBV13